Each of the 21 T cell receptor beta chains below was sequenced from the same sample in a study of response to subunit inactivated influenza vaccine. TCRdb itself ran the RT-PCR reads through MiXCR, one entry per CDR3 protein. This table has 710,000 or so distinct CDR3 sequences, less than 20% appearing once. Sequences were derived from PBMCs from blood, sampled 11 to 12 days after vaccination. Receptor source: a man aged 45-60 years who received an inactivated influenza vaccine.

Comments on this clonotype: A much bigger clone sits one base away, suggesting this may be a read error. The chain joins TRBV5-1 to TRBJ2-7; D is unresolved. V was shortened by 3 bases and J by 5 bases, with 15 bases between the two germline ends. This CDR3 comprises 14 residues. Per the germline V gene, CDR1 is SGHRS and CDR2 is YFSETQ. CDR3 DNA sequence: TGCGCCAGCAGCTCCCAGACATGGTTGAACGAGCAGTACTTC. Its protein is CASSSQTWLNEQYF. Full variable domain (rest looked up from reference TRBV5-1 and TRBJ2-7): KAGVTQTPRYLIKTRGQQVTLSCSPISGHRSVSWYQQTPGQGLQFLFEYFSETQRNKGNFPGRFSGRQFSNSRSEMNVSTLELGDSALYLCASSSQTWLNEQYFGPGTRLTVT.

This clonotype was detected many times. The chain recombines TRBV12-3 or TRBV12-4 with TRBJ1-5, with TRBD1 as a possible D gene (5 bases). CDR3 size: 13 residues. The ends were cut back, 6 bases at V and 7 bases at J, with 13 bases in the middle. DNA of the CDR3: TGTGCCAGCAGCTTACAGGTTGGGCAGCCCCAGCATTTT. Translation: CASSLQVGQPQHF.

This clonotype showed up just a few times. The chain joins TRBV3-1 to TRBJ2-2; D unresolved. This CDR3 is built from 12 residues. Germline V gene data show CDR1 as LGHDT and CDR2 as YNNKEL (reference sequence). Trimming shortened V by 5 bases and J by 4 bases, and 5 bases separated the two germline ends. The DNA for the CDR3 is TGTGCCAGCAGCGCCGGCACCGGGGAGCTGTTTTTT. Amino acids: CASSAGTGELFF.

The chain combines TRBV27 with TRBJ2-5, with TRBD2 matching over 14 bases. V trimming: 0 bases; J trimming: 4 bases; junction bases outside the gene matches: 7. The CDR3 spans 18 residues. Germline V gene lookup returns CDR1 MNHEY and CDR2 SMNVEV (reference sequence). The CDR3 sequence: CASSLSATSGRGPETQYF. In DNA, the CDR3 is TGTGCCAGCAGTTTATCGGCGACTAGCGGGAGGGGGCCAGAGACCCAGTACTTC.

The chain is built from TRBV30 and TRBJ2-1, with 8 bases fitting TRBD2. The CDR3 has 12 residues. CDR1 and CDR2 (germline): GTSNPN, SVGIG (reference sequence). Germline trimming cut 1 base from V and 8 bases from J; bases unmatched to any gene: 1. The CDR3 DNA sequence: TGTGCCTGGAGTGACGGGGGGGATGAGCAGTTCTTC. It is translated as CAWSDGGDEQFF.

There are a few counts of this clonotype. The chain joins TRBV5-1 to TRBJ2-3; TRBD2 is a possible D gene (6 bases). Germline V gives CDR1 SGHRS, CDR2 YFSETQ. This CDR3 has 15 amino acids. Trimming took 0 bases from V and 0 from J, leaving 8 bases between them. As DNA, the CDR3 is TGCGCCAGCAGCTTGGAGGGGACTAGCACAGATACGCAGTATTTT. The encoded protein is CASSLEGTSTDTQYF. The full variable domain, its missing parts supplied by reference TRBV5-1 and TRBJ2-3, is KAGVTQTPRYLIKTRGQQVTLSCSPISGHRSVSWYQQTPGQGLQFLFEYFSETQRNKGNFPGRFSGRQFSNSRSEMNVSTLELGDSALYLCASSLEGTSTDTQYFGPGTRLTVL.

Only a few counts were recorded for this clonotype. The CDR3, as DNA: TGCGCCAGCAGCCAAGAGGGGCACGGGGCGCAGAAGACCCAGTACTTC. Amino acids: CASSQEGHGAQKTQYF. This rearrangement joins TRBV4-1 to TRBJ2-5; the D gene could be TRBD1 or TRBD2 (5 bases each). The CDR3 consists of 16 residues. V was pared by 0 bases and J by 6 bases, with 17 bases between. Looked up from germline, CDR1 is MGHRA and CDR2 is YSYEKL.

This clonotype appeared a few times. CDR3 coding DNA: TGCGCCAGCAGCCAGGCCCACCTTAGGGGAAGTAACTATGGCTACACCTTC. Its translation: CASSQAHLRGSNYGYTF. The V gene is TRBV4-1, the J gene TRBJ1-2; D might be TRBD1 (5 bases). The germline V gene encodes CDR1 MGHRA and CDR2 YSYEKL. The germline V and J ends were trimmed by 3 bases and 1 base, with 18 bases remaining between them. The CDR3 loop spans 17 amino acids.

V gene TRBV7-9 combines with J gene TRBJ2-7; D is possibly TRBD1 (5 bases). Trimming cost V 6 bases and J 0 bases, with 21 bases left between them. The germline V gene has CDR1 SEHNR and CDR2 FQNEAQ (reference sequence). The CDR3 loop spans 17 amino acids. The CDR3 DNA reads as TGTGCCAGCAGTCCTGCTATCCGTGACAGTCGCTCCTACGAGCAGTACTTC. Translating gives CASSPAIRDSRSYEQYF. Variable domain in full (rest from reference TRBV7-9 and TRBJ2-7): DTGVSQNPRHKITKRGQNVTFRCDPISEHNRLYWYRQTLGQGPEFLTYFQNEAQLEKSRLLSDRFSAERPKGSFSTLEIQRTEQGDSAMYLCASSPAIRDSRSYEQYFGPGTRLTVT.

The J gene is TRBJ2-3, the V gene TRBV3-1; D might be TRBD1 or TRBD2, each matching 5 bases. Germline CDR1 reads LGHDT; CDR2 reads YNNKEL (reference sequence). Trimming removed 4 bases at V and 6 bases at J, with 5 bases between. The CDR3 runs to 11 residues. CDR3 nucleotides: TGTGCCAGCAGCCGGGACGATACGCAGTATTTT. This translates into CASSRDDTQYF.

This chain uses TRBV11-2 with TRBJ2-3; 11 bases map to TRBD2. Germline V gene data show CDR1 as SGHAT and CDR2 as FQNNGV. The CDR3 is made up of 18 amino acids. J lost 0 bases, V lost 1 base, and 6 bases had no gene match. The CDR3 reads CASSLGLAGPSSTDTQYF. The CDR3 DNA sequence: TGTGCCAGCAGCTTAGGACTAGCGGGACCTTCTAGCACAGATACGCAGTATTTT.

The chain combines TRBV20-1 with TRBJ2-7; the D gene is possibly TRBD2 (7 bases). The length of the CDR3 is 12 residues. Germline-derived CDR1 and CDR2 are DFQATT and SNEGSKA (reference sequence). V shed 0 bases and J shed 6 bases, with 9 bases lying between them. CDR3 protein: CSARDGGAEQYF. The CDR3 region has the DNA TGCAGTGCTAGAGATGGGGGGGCCGAGCAGTACTTC.

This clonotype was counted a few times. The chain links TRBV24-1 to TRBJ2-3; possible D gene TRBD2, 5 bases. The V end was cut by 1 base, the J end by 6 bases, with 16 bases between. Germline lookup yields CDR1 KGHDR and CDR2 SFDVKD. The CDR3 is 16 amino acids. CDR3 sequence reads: CATSDFRGNVGDTQYF. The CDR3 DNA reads TGTGCCACCAGTGATTTCCGAGGGAACGTAGGTGATACGCAGTATTTT.

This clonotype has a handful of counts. CDR3 loop: CASSLVSLTDTQYF. CDR3 in DNA: TGTGCCAGCAGCTTAGTTTCCTTAACAGATACGCAGTATTTT. V gene TRBV7-2 combines with J gene TRBJ2-3; D is unresolved. V gave up 1 base and J gave up 3 bases, with 8 bases separating them. CDR1 and CDR2 from the germline V gene are SGHTA and FQGNSA. CDR3 length equals 14 residues.

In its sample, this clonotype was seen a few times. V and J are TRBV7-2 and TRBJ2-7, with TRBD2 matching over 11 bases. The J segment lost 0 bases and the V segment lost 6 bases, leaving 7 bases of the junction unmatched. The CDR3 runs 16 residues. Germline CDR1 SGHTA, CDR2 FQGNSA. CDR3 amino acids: CASRGTSGSSSYEQYF. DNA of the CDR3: TGTGCCAGCAGGGGGACTAGCGGCTCGAGCTCCTACGAGCAGTACTTC.

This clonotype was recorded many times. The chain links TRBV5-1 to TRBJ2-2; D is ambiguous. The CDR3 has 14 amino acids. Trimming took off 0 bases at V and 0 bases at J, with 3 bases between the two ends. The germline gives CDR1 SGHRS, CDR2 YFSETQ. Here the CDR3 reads CASSLGTNTGELFF. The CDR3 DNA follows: TGCGCCAGCAGCTTGGGGACGAACACCGGGGAGCTGTTTTTT.

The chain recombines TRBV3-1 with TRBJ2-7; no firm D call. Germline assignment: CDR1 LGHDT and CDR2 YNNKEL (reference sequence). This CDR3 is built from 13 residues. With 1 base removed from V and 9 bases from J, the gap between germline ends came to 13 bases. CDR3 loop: CASSQGGRKRQYF. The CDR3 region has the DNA TGTGCCAGCAGCCAAGGTGGACGAAAACGGCAGTACTTC.

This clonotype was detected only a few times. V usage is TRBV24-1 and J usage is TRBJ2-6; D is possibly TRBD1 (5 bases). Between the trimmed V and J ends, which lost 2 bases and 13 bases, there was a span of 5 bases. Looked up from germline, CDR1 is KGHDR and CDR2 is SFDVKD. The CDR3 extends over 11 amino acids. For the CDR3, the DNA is TGTGCCACCAGTGATTCAGGGGTCCTGACTTTC. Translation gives CATSDSGVLTF.

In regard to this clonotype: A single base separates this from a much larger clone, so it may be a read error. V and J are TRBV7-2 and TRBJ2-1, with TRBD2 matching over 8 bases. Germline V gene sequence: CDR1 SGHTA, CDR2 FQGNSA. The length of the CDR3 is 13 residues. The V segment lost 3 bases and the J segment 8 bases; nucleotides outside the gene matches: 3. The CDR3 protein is CASSFPSGHEQFF. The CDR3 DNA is TGTGCCAGCAGCTTCCCTAGCGGGCATGAGCAGTTCTTC.

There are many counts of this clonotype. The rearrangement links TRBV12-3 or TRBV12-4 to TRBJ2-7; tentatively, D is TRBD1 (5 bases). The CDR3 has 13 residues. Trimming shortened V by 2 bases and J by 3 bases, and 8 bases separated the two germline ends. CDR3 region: CASSLSGNYEQYF. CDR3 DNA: TGTGCCAGCAGTTTATCAGGGAACTACGAGCAGTACTTC.

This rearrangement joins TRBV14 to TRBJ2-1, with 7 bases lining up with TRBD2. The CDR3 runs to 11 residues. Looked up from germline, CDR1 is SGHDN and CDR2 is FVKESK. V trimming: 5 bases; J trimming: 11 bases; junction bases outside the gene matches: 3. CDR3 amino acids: CASSSGTKQFF. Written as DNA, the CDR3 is TGTGCCAGCAGCTCCGGGACTAAGCAGTTCTTC. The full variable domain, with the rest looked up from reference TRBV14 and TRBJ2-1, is EAGVTQFPSHSVIEKGQTVTLRCDPISGHDNLYWYRRVMGKEIKFLLHFVKESKQDESGMPNNRFLAERTGGTYSTLKVQPAELEDSGVYFCASSSGTKQFFGPGTRLTVL.